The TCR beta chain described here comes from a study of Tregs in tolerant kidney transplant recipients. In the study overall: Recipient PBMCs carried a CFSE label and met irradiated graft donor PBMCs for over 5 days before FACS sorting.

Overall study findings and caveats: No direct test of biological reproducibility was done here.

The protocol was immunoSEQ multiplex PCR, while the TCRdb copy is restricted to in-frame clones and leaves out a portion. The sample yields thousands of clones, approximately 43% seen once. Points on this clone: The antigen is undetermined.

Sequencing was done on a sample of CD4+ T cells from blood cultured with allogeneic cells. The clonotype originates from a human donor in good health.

The CDR3 is CASSTGSSSGANVLTF. The CDR3 bases are TGCGCCAGCAGTACAGGGTCTTCCTCTGGGGCCAACGTCCTGACTTTC. The chain joins TRBV5-1 to TRBJ2-6, with a tentative D call TRBD1 (6 bases). The ends were cut back, 5 bases at V and 0 bases at J, with 12 bases in the middle. This CDR3 has 16 residues. Germline assignment: CDR1 SGHRS and CDR2 YFSETQ.